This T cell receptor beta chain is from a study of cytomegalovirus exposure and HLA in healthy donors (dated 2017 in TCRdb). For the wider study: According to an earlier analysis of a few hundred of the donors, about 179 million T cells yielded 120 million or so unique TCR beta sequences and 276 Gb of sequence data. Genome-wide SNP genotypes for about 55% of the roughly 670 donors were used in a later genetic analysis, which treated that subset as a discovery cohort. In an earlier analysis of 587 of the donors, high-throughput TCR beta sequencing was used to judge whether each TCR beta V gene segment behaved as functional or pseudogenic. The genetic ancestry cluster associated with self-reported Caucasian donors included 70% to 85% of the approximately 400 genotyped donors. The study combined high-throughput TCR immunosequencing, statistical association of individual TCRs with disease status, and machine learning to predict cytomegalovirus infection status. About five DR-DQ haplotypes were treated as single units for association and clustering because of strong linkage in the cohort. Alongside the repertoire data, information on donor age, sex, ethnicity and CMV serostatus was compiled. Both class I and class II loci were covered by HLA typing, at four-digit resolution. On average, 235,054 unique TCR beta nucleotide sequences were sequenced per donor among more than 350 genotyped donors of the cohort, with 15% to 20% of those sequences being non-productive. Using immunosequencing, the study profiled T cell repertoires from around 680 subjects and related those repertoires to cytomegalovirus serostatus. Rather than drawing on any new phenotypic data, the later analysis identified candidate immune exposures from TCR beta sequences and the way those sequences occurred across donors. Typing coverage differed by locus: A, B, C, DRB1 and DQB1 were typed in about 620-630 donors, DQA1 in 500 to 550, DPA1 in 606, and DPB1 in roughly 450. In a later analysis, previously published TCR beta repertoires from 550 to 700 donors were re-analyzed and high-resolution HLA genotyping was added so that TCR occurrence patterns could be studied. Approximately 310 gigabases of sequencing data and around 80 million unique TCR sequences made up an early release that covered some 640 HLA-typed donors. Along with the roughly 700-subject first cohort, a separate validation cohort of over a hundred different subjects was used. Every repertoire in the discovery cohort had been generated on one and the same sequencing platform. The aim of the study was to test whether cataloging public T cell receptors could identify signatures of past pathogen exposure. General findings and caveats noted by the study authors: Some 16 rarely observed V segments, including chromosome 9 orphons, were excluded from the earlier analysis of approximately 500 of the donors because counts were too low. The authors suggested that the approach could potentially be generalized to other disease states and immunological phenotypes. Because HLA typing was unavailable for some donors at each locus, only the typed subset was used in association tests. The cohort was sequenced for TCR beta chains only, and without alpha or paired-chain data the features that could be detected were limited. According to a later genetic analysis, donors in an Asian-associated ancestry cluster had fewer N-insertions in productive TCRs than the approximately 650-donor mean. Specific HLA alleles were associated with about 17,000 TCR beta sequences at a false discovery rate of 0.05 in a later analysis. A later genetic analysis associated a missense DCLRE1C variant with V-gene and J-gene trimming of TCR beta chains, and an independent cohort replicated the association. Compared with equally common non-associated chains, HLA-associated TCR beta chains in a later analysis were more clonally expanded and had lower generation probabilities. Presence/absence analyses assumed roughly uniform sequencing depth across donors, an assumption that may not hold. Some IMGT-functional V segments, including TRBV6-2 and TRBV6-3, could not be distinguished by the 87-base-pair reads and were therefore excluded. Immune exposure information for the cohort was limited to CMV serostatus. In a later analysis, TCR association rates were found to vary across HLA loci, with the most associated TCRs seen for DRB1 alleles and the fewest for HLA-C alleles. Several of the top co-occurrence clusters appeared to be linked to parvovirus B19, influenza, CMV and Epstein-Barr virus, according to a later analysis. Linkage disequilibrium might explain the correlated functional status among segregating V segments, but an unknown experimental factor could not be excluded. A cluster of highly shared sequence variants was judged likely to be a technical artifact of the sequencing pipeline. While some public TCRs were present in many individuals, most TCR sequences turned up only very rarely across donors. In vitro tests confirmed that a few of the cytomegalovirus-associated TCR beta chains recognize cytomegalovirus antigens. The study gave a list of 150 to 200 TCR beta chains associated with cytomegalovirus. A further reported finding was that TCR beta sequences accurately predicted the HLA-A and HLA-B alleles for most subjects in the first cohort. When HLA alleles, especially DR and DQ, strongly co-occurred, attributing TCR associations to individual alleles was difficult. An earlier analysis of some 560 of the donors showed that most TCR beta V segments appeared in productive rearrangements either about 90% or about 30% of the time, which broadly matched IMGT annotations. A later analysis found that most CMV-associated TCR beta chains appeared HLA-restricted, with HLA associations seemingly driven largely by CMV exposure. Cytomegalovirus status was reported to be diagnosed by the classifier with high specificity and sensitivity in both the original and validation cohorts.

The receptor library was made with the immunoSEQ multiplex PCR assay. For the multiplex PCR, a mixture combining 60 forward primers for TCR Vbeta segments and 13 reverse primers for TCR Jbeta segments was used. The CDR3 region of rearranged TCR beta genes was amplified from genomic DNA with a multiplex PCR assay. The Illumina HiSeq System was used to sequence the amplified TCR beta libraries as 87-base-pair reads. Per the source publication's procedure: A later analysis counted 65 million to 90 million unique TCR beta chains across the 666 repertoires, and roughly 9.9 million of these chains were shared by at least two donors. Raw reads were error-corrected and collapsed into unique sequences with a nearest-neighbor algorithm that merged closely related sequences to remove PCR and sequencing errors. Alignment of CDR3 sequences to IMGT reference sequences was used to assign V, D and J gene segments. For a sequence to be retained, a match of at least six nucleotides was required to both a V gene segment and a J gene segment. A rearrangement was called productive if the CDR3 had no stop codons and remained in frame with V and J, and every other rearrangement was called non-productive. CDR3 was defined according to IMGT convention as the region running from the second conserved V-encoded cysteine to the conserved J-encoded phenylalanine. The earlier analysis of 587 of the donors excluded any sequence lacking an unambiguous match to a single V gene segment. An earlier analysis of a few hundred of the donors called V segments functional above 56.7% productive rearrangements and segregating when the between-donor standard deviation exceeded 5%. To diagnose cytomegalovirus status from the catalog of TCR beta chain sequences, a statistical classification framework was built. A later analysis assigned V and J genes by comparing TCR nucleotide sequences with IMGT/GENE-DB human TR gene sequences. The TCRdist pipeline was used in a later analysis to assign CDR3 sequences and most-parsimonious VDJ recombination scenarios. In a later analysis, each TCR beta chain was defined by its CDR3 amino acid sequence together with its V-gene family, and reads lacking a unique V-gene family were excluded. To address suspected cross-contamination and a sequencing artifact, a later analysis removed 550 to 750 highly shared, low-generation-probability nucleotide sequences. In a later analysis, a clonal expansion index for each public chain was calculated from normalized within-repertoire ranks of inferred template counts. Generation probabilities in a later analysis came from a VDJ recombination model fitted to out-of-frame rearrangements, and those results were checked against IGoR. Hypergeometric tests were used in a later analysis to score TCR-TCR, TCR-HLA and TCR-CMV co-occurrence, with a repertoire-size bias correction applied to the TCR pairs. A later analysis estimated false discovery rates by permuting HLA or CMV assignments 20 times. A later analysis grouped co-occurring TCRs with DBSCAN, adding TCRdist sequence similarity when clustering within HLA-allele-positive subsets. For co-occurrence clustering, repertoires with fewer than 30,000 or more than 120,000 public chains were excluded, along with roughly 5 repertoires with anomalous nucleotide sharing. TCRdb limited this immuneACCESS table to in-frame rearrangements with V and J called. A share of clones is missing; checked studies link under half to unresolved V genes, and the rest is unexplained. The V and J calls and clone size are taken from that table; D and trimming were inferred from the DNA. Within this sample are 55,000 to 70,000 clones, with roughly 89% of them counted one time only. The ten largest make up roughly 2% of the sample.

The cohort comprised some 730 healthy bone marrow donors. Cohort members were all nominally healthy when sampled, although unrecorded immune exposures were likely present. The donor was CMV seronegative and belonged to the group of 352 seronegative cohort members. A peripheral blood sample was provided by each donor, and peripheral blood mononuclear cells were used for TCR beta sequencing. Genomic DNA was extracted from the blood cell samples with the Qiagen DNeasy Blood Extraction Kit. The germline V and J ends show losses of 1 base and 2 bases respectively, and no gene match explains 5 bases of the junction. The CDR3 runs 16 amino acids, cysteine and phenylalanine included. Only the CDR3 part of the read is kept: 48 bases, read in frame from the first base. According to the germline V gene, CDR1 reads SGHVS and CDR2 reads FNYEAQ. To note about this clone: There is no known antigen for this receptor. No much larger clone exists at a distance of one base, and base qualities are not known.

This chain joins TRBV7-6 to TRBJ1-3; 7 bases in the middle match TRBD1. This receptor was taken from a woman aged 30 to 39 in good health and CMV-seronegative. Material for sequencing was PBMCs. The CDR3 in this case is CASSLDLDRAGNTIYF. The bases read TGTGCCAGCAGCTTAGACCTTGACAGGGCTGGAAACACCATATATTTT.